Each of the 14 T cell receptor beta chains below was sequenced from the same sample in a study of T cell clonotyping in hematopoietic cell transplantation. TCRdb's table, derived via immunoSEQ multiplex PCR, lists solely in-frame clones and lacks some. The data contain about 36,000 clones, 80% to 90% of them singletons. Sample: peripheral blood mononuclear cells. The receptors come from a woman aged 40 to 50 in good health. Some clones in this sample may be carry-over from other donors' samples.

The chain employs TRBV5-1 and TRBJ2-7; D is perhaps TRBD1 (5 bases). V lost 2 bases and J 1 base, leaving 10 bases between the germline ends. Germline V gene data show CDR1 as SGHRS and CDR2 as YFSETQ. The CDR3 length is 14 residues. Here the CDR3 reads CASSLGQGSYEQYF. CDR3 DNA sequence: TGCGCCAGCAGCTTAGGGCAGGGATCCTACGAGCAGTACTTC.

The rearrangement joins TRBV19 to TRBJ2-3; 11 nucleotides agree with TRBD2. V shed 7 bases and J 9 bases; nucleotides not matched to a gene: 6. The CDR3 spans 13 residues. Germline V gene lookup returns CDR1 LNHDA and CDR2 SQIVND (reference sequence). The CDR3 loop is CASTGLAGGTQYF. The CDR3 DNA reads TGTGCCAGTACCGGACTAGCGGGTGGGACGCAGTATTTT.

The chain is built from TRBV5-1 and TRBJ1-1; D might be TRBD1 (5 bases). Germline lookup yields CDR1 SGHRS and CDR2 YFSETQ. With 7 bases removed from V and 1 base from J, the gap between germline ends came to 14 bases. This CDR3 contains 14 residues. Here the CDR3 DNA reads TGCGCCAGCGTTAGGGACGGACGGAACACTGAAGCTTTCTTT. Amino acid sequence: CASVRDGRNTEAFF.

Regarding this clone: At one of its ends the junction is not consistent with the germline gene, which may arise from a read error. The CDR3 sequence is CASSYQGRETQYF. In nucleotides, the CDR3 is TGTGCTAGCAGCTATCAGGGGAGGGAGACCCAGTACTTC. The chain is built from TRBV7-7 and TRBJ2-5; D could derive from TRBD1 or TRBD2 (6 bases each). There are 13 residues in the CDR3. CDR1 and CDR2 (germline): SSHAT, FNYEAQ (reference sequence).

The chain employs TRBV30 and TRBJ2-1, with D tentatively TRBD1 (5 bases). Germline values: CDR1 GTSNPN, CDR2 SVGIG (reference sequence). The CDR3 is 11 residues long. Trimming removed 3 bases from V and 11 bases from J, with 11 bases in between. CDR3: CAWRWGQKQFF. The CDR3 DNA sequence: TGTGCCTGGAGATGGGGCCAAAAGCAGTTCTTC.

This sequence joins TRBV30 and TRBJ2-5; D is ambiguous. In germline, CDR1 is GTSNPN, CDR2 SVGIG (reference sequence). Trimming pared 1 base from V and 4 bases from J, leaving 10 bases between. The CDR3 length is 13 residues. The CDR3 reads CAWSGTFLETQYF. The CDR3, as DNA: TGTGCCTGGAGTGGGACGTTTTTAGAGACCCAGTACTTC.

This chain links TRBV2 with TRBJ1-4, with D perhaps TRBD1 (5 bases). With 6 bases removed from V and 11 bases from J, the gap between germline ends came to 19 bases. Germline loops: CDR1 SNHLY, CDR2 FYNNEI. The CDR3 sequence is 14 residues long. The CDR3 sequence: CASREMTVSGKLFF. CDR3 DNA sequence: TGTGCCAGCAGAGAAATGACAGTTTCGGGGAAACTGTTTTTT.

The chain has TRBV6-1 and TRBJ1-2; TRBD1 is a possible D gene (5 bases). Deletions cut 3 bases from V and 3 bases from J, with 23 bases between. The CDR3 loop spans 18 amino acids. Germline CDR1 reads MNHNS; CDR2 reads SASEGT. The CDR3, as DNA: TGTGCCAGCAGTGAGCTGGGGCGGGCAGATGCTTTGGACTATGGCTACACCTTC. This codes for CASSELGRADALDYGYTF.

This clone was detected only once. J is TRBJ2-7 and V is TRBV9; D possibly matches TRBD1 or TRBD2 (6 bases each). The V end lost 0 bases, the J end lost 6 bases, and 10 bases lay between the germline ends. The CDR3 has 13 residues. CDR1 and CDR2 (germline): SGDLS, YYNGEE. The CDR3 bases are TGTGCCAGCAGCGTAGGAGGAGGGGGCGAGCAGTACTTC. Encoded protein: CASSVGGGGEQYF.

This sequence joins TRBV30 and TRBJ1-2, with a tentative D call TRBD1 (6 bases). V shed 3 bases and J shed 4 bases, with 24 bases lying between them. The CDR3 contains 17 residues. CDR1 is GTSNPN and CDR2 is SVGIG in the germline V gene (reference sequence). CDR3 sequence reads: CAWRRGTDSFRFYGYTF. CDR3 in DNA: TGTGCCTGGAGAAGAGGAACGGACAGCTTCCGCTTCTATGGCTACACCTTC.

The CDR3 loop is CASSLDEPGWDTF. The CDR3 DNA follows: TGCGCCAGCAGCTTAGATGAACCGGGTTGGGACACCTTC. The chain carries TRBV5-1 and TRBJ1-2, with D uncertain. This CDR3 is 13 amino acids long. The ends were cut back, 2 bases at V and 12 bases at J, with 17 bases in the middle. In germline, CDR1 is SGHRS, CDR2 YFSETQ. Drawing the rest from reference TRBV5-1 and TRBJ1-2, the complete variable domain is KAGVTQTPRYLIKTRGQQVTLSCSPISGHRSVSWYQQTPGQGLQFLFEYFSETQRNKGNFPGRFSGRQFSNSRSEMNVSTLELGDSALYLCASSLDEPGWDTFGSGTRLTVV.

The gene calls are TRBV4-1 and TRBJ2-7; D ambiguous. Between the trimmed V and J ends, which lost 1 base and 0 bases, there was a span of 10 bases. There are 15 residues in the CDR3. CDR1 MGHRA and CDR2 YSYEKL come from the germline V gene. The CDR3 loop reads CASSQASFSSYEQYF. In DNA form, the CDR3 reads TGCGCCAGCAGCCAAGCCTCATTTAGCTCCTACGAGCAGTACTTC.

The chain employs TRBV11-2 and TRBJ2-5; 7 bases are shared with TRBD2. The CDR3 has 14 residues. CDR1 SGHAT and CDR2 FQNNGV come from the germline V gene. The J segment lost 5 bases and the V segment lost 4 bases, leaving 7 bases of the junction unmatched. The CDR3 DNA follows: TGTGCCAGCAGCTCAGAACTAGCGCAGGAGACCCAGTACTTC. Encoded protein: CASSSELAQETQYF.

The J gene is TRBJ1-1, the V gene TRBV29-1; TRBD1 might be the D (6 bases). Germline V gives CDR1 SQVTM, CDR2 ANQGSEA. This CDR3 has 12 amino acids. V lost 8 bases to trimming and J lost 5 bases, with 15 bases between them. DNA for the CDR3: TGCAGCTTTATTAGGGGGGGGACTGAAGCTTTCTTT. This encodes CSFIRGGTEAFF.